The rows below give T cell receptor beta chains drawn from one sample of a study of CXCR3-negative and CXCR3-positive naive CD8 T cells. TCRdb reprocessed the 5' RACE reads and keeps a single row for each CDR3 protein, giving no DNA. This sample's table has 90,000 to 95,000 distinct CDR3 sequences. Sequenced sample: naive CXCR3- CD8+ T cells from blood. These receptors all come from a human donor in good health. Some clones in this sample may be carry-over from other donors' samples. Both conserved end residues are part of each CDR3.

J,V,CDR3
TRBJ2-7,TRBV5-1,CASSSDGVYEQYF
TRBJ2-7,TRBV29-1,CSVEGGDRTYYEQYF
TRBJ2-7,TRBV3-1,CASSPDRGLRYEQYF
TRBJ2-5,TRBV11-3,CASSLGRTSGRYQETQYF
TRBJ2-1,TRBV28,CASSRSGRISYNEQFF
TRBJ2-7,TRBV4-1,CASSQDVGPLAMGYEQYF
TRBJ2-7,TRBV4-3,CASSPIHGDYEQYF
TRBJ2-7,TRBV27,CASSLTGGPYEQYF
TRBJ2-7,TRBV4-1,CASSQVSTPYEQYF
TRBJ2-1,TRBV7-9,CASSSPGSSRGLYNEQFF
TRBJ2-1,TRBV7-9,CASSFLAGGNEQFF